This record looks at one T cell receptor (beta chain) sequence and its context. This record belongs to a study of blood T cell repertoires in COVID-19. Germline V gene data show CDR1 as SEHNR and CDR2 as FQNEAQ (reference sequence). The CDR3 covers 16 residues. V was pared by 1 base and J by 2 bases, with 2 bases of the junction left unmatched. Per the original data handling: Researchers report that nucleated cell counts were estimated from reference gene primer amplification. Produced via immunoSEQ multiplex PCR; TCRdb's table is partial and in-frame only. V and J calls and clone size are as listed in that table; D and trimming were resolved from the DNA. In the table there are some 510,000 clones, roughly 90% of which are singletons.

This sequence joins TRBV7-9 and TRBJ1-2; 12 bases are shared with TRBD1. The specimen was PBMCs or T cells enriched from blood (not recorded which). The TCR sequence derives from a woman in her thirties or forties who had recovered from COVID-19. The CDR3 region is CASSLGGQGANYGYTF. DNA for the CDR3: TGTGCCAGCAGCTTAGGGGGACAGGGGGCGAACTATGGCTACACCTTC.